This record looks at one TCR beta chain sequence and its context. The CDR3 consists of 16 residues. V was cut by 6 bases and J by 8 bases, with 22 bases left in between. Germline V gene lookup returns CDR1 LNHDA and CDR2 SQIVND (reference sequence). This specimen belongs to a study of control samples from healthy donors and cancer patients. Clones were read by immunoSEQ multiplex PCR, and TCRdb kept only the in-frame ones, dropping some. The profile shows 120,000 or so clones, more than 70% of them singletons. What was sequenced was blood. This TCR came from a man between 60 and 70 years old in good health. The chain couples TRBV19 to TRBJ1-4; maybe TRBD1 (5 bases). CDR3 bases: TGTGCCAGTAGAGCCAGTGGGGGGTCATTTGAGGAAAAACTGTTTTTT. This translates into CASRASGGSFEEKLFF. The full variable domain, its missing parts supplied by reference TRBV19 and TRBJ1-4, is DGGITQSPKYLFRKEGQNVTLSCEQNLNHDAMYWYRQDPGQGLRLIYYSQIVNDFQKGDIAEGYSVSREKKESFPLTVTSAQKNPTAFYLCASRASGGSFEEKLFFGSGTQLSVL.